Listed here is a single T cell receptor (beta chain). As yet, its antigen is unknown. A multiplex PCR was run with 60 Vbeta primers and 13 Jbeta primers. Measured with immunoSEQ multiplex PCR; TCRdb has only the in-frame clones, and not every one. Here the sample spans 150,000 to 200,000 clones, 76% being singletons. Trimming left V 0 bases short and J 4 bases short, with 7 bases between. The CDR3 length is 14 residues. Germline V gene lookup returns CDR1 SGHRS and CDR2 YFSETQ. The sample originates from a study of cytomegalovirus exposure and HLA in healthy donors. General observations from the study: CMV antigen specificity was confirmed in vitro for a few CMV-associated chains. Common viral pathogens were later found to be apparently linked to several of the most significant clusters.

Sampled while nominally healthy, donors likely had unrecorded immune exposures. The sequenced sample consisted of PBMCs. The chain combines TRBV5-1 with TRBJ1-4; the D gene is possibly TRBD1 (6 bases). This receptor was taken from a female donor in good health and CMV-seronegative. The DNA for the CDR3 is TGCGCCAGCAGCTTGGGACAGGTTAATGAAAAACTGTTTTTT. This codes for CASSLGQVNEKLFF.